A selection of T cell receptor beta chains follows, all from one sample in a study of control samples from healthy donors and cancer patients. Clones were sequenced by immunoSEQ multiplex PCR, and TCRdb holds only the in-frame ones, with some missing. The sample comprises about 83,000 clones, 90% to 95% of which are singletons, and 15% to 18% rests with the top ten. The sample taken for sequencing was blood. The receptors come from a man younger than 40 in good health. CDR3s include the opening cysteine and the closing phenylalanine or tryptophan. D genes are given only for firm matches. Clone size is stated in some rows and not others, as once, few, many or a class when expanded.

>TRBJ2-1|.|.|TRBV18
CASSLGAGGGGEQFF
TGTGCCAGCTCACTTGGGGCGGGCGGAGGAGGTGAGCAGTTCTTC
>TRBJ1-6|.|.|TRBV2
CASSEAGPSSNSPLHF
TGTGCCAGCAGTGAAGCGGGGCCGTCCTCGAATTCACCCCTCCACTTT
>TRBJ2-5|few|.|TRBV2
CASSEETQYF
TGTGCCAGCAGTGAAGAGACCCAGTACTTC
>TRBJ2-1|.|.|TRBV3-1/TRBV3-2
CASSQKMDTLYEQFF
TGTGCCAGCAGCCAAAAAATGGACACCCTCTATGAGCAGTTCTTC
>TRBJ2-7|few|.|TRBV2
CASRVAGYEQYF
TGTGCCAGCAGAGTCGCAGGGTACGAGCAGTACTTC
>TRBJ1-5|once|TRBD1|TRBV2
CASSERTGVDQPQHF
TGTGCCAGCAGCGAAAGGACAGGGGTGGATCAGCCCCAGCATTTT
>TRBJ2-1|.|TRBD2|TRBV7-2
CASSLATSGRFNEQFF
TGTGCCAGCAGCTTAGCAACTAGCGGGAGGTTCAATGAGCAGTTCTTC
>TRBJ2-1|.|TRBD2|TRBV14
CASSQYGLAGGGHNEQFF
TGTGCCAGCAGCCAATACGGACTAGCGGGGGGAGGACACAATGAGCAGTTCTTC
>TRBJ1-5|.|.|TRBV24-1
CATINQPQHF
TGTGCCACCATCAATCAGCCCCAGCATTTT
>TRBJ1-6|.|.|TRBV27
CASSFRPSGMGSPLHF
TGTGCCAGCAGTTTCCGACCGTCGGGTATGGGGTCACCCCTCCACTTT
>TRBJ1-4|.|.|TRBV25-1
CASSELVRQAKLFF
TGTGCCAGCAGTGAATTAGTTCGACAGGCAAAACTGTTTTTT
>TRBJ1-2|once|TRBD1|TRBV19
CASTPGRGRIDYGYTF
TGTGCCAGTACCCCAGGCAGGGGGCGGATTGACTATGGCTACACCTTC
>TRBJ2-5|.|TRBD1|TRBV25-1
CASSEWTGTPGETQYF
TGTGCCAGCAGTGAATGGACAGGGACACCCGGAGAGACCCAGTACTTC
>TRBJ1-5|.|TRBD1|TRBV24-1
CATSDAGTGGLNQPQHF
TGTGCCACCAGTGATGCCGGGACAGGGGGCTTAAATCAGCCCCAGCATTTT
>TRBJ2-3|.|TRBD2|TRBV18
CASSQAGGGTDTQYF
TGTGCCAGCTCACAAGCTGGCGGGGGTACAGATACGCAGTATTTT
>TRBJ1-4|.|TRBD1|TRBV7-6
CASSFGQGPNEKLFF
TGTGCCAGCAGCTTCGGACAGGGCCCTAATGAAAAACTGTTTTTT
>TRBJ1-2|.|.|TRBV7-8
CASSSLYGYTF
TGTGCCAGCAGTTCCCTTTATGGCTACACCTTC
>TRBJ2-7|.|.|TRBV24-1
CATSGDGYEQYF
TGTGCCACGAGCGGCGACGGCTACGAGCAGTACTTC